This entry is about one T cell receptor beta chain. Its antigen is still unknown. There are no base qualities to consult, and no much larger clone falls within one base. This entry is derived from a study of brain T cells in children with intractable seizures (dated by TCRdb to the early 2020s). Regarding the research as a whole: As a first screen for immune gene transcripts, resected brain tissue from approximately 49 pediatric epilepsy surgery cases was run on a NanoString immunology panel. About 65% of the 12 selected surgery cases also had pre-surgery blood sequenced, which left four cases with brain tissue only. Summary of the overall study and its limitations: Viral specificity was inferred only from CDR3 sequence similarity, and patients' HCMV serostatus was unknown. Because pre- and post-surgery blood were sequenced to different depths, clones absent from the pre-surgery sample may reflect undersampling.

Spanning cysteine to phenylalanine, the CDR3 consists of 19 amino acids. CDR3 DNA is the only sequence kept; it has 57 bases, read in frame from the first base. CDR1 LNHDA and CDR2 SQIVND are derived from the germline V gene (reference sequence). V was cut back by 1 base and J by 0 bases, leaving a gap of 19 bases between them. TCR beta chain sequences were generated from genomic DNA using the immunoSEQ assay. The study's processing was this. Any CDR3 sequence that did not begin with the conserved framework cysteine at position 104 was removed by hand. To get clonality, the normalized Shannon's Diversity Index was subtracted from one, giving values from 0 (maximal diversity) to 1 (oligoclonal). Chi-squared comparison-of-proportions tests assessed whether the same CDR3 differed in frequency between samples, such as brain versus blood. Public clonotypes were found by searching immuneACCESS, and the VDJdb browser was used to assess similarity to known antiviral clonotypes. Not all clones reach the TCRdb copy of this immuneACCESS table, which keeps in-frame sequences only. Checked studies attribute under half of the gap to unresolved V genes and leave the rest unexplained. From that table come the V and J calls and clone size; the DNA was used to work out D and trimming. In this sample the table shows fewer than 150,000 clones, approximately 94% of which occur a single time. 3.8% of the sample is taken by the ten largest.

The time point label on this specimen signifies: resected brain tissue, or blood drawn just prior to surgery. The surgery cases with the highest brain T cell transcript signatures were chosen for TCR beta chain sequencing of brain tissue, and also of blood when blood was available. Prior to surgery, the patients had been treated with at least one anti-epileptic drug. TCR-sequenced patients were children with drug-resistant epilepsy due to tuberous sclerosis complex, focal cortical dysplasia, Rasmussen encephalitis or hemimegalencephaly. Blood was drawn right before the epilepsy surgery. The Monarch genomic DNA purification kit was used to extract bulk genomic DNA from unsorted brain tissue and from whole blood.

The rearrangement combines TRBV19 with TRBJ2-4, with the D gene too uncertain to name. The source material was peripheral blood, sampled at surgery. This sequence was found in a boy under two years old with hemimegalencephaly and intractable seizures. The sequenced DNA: TGTGCCAGTAGTATAGCACTCGCGAACCAAGCTGGAGCCAAAAACATTCAGTACTTC. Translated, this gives CASSIALANQAGAKNIQYF.